These 22 T cell receptor beta chains were all obtained from the same sample, sequenced in a study of regulatory T cells in long-lasting Graves disease (dated by TCRdb to the early 2020s). Receptor amplification or capture employed multiplex PCR. The instrument given in TCRdb is Illumina HiSeq 4000. TCR beta libraries were built with iRepertoire HTBI primers and Arm-PCR amplification of CDR3 regions. TCRdb reanalyzed the raw reads on its own, using fastp at Q25 for trimming and MiXCR for clone calling, and kept in-frame beta chains. Duplicate CDR3 protein sequences are folded into a single record with the most common DNA and genes. Counted in this sample were 400,000 to 450,000 distinct CDR3 sequences; under 15% of them appeared once. The ten largest clonotypes hold over 15% of the sample. The sample's time point, from its label and the paper: newly diagnosed GD, antithyroid drugs for less than 3 months. For both TCR sequencing and RNA sequencing, RNA was extracted from PBMCs using TRIzol.

These same records also appear under a second study, on T cells in Graves' hyperthyroidism and ophthalmopathy.

This material consisted of peripheral blood mononuclear cells (PBMCs), taken at new diagnosis, from a patient treated with antithyroid drugs. The source of these receptors is a woman between 25 and 40 years old with Graves disease. Donor details come from another sample of the same person, matched by shared clones.

The chain recombines TRBV2 with TRBJ2-5; 13 bases are a match to TRBD2. V dropped 5 bases and J dropped 7; count of bases not matched to a gene: 16. The CDR3 sequence is 18 residues long. Germline loops: CDR1 SNHLY, CDR2 FYNNEI. CDR3 sequence (DNA): TGTGCCAGCAGTCTAGTGGGGCCGGGACTAGCGGGATATGGGACCCAGTACTTC. Its translation: CASSLVGPGLAGYGTQYF. Looking up the rest from reference TRBV2 and TRBJ2-5 gives the full variable domain: EPEVTQTPSHQVTQMGQEVILRCVPISNHLYFYWYRQILGQKVEFLVSFYNNEISEKSEIFDDQFSVERPDGSNFTLKIRSTKLEDSAMYFCASSLVGPGLAGYGTQYFGPGTRLLVL.

V gene TRBV4-1 combines with J gene TRBJ2-7; possibly TRBD2 for D (5 bases). Germline V gives CDR1 MGHRA, CDR2 YSYEKL. Trimming left V 0 bases short and J 3 bases short, with 12 bases between. CDR3 length: 15 residues. In nucleotides, the CDR3 is TGCGCCAGCAGCCAAGATTTTGCTAGCTTCTACGAGCAGTACTTC. It translates to CASSQDFASFYEQYF.

This clonotype has only a few counts. This sequence joins TRBV28 and TRBJ2-2, with D unresolved. The CDR3 extends over 15 amino acids. With 1 base removed from V and 0 bases from J, the gap between germline ends came to 6 bases. Germline V gene lookup returns CDR1 MDHEN and CDR2 SYDVKM. The chain's CDR3 is CASSLLTANTGELFF. CDR3 DNA: TGTGCCAGCAGTTTATTAACGGCGAACACCGGGGAGCTGTTTTTT.

This clonotype was seen repeatedly, ten times or more. The V and J genes are TRBV11-3 and TRBJ2-1; D is possibly TRBD1 (6 bases). The CDR3 sequence is 12 residues long. With 2 bases removed from V and 12 bases from J, the gap between germline ends came to 11 bases. CDR1 and CDR2 (germline): SGHNT, YENEEA. The CDR3 nucleotides are TGTGCCAGCAGCTTACAGGGGTTTAGGCAGTTCTTC. Protein product: CASSLQGFRQFF.

This clonotype was observed many times. The chain has TRBV12-3 or TRBV12-4 and TRBJ2-4; the D is unclear. This CDR3 comprises 15 residues. V was trimmed by 2 bases and J by 0 bases, leaving 8 bases between them. CDR3 loop: CASSLRRLAKNIQYF. CDR3 coding DNA: TGTGCCAGCAGTTTAAGGAGACTAGCCAAAAACATTCAGTACTTC.

In its sample, this clonotype was seen many times. The chain recombines TRBV3-1 with TRBJ2-1; D is ambiguous. The germline V gene has CDR1 LGHDT and CDR2 YNNKEL (reference sequence). The CDR3 runs to 15 residues. V was shortened by 0 bases and J by 0 bases, with 6 bases between the two germline ends. Here the CDR3 reads CASSQEQISYNEQFF. The CDR3 DNA is TGTGCCAGCAGCCAAGAACAGATCTCCTACAATGAGCAGTTCTTC.

The chain has TRBV27 and TRBJ2-7, with 8 bases fitting TRBD2. J was trimmed by 3 bases and V by 3 bases; bases with no gene match: 13. Germline CDR1 MNHEY, CDR2 SMNVEV (reference sequence). The CDR3 consists of 17 residues. CDR3 DNA sequence: TGTGCCAGCAGTTTGGGCACTAGCGGCTCGAACTACTACGAGCAGTACTTC. Amino acids: CASSLGTSGSNYYEQYF.

This clonotype was observed at least ten times. This sequence joins TRBV20-1 and TRBJ1-5; TRBD1 might be the D (5 bases). V lost 5 bases and J lost 10, with 21 bases in between. In germline, CDR1 is DFQATT, CDR2 SNEGSKA (reference sequence). The CDR3 spans 14 residues. CDR3 DNA sequence: TGCAGTGCTGCGACCGGGCAGCCAGGGCAACCCCAGCATTTT. Translation gives CSAATGQPGQPQHF.

This clonotype was counted at least ten times. The chain combines TRBV27 with TRBJ2-7; D uncertain. The CDR3 extends over 13 amino acids. With 11 bases removed from V and 1 base from J, the gap between germline ends came to 15 bases. Per germline, CDR1 MNHEY and CDR2 SMNVEV (reference sequence). The CDR3: CAVADLGSYEQYF. CDR3 bases: TGTGCCGTAGCCGATTTGGGTTCCTACGAGCAGTACTTC.

This clonotype was found many times. CDR3 sequence: CASSLVRETQYF. The CDR3 bases are TGTGCCAGCAGCTTAGTCCGGGAGACCCAGTACTTC. V gene TRBV11-2 combines with J gene TRBJ2-5; D gene uncertain. The V gene's germline CDR1 is SGHAT and CDR2 FQNNGV. The V end was cut by 1 base, the J end by 5 bases, with 5 bases between. The CDR3 contains 12 residues.

V is TRBV19 and J is TRBJ2-1; D assignment may be TRBD1 or TRBD2 (5 bases each). Per the germline V gene, CDR1 is LNHDA and CDR2 is SQIVND (reference sequence). This CDR3 is built from 13 residues. V gave up 6 bases and J gave up 8 bases, with 14 bases separating them. The CDR3 DNA sequence: TGTGCCAGTAGCCAAGTGAGGGGCGATGAGCAGTTCTTC. This translates into CASSQVRGDEQFF.

This clonotype was found many times. This chain joins TRBV6-5 and TRBJ2-7; D call uncertain. The CDR3 has 14 amino acids. The V gene's germline CDR1 is MNHEY and CDR2 SVGAGI. Trimming stripped 4 bases from V and 3 bases from J, with 13 bases between. The CDR3 spells CASSSSRTNYEQYF. In DNA form, the CDR3 reads TGTGCCAGCAGTTCGTCTCGGACCAACTACGAGCAGTACTTC.

This chain connects TRBV11-2 to TRBJ2-3, with 14 bases that match TRBD2. The CDR3 covers 19 residues. Germline V gene data show CDR1 as SGHAT and CDR2 as FQNNGV. V was pared by 3 bases and J by 4 bases, with 12 bases of the junction left unmatched. The CDR3 here is CASSFGAPGLAGAPDTQYF. CDR3 DNA: TGTGCCAGCAGCTTTGGGGCTCCGGGACTAGCGGGAGCTCCAGATACGCAGTATTTT. Supplemented by reference TRBV11-2 and TRBJ2-3, the full variable domain reads EAGVAQSPRYKIIEKRQSVAFWCNPISGHATLYWYQQILGQGPKLLIQFQNNGVVDDSQLPKDRFSAERLKGVDSTLKIQPAKLEDSAVYLCASSFGAPGLAGAPDTQYFGPGTRLTVL.

This clonotype was counted at least ten times. The chain employs TRBV29-1 and TRBJ1-2; 7 bases fit TRBD1. V was clipped by 7 bases and J by 5 bases; unmatched bases: 4. The germline gives CDR1 SQVTM, CDR2 ANQGSEA. CDR3 length: 11 amino acids. CDR3 nucleotide sequence: TGCAGCGCTGGGACAGCTTATGGCTACACCTTC. It codes for CSAGTAYGYTF.

V is TRBV9 and J is TRBJ1-6, with D maybe TRBD1 (5 bases). Deletions cut 1 base from V and 13 bases from J, with 15 bases between. CDR3 size: 14 residues. The germline gives CDR1 SGDLS, CDR2 YYNGEE. For the CDR3, the DNA is TGTGCCAGCAGCGTAACCGGGACTAGGGATCCCCTCCACTTT. Protein sequence: CASSVTGTRDPLHF.

This clonotype was observed many times. This rearrangement joins TRBV28 to TRBJ2-1; TRBD2 matches 13 bases. Germline lookup yields CDR1 MDHEN and CDR2 SYDVKM. The length of the CDR3 is 17 residues. With 6 bases clipped from V and 10 bases from J, the junction kept 15 bases outside the gene matches. Written as DNA, the CDR3 is TGTGCCAGCAGCGCCTCTGGGACTAGCGGGATCAACCGGGAGCAGTTCTTC. As protein: CASSASGTSGINREQFF.

About this clonotype itself: A much larger clone lies one base from this, so it may be a read error. The V gene is TRBV13, the J gene TRBJ1-1; D not certain. Germline CDR1 reads PRHDT; CDR2 reads FYEKMQ (reference sequence). There are 15 residues in the CDR3. CDR3 DNA: TGTGCCGGCAGCTTTTCTCTCAGAAAATACACTGAAGCTTTCTTT. Translated: CAGSFSLRKYTEAFF.

This clonotype was seen at least ten times. This chain uses TRBV20-1 with TRBJ2-5; possibly TRBD2 for D (6 bases). This CDR3 is built from 13 residues. Trimming took 6 bases from V and 4 from J, leaving 15 bases between them. CDR1 DFQATT and CDR2 SNEGSKA come from the germline V gene (reference sequence). CDR3 protein: CSAVDRRGETQYF. The CDR3 DNA follows: TGCAGTGCCGTAGACCGGAGGGGAGAGACCCAGTACTTC.

This clonotype was picked up many times. V gene TRBV9 combines with J gene TRBJ2-5; D is unclear. There are 14 residues in the CDR3. The V and J ends lost 4 bases and 0 bases respectively, with 10 bases between them. Germline lookup yields CDR1 SGDLS and CDR2 YYNGEE. DNA for the CDR3: TGTGCCAGCAGCCCCAGCCCGTACCAAGAGACCCAGTACTTC. This sequence encodes CASSPSPYQETQYF.

The genes are TRBV5-5 and TRBJ2-1; 12 bases match TRBD1. Germline V CDR1 and CDR2: SGHKS, YYEKEE (reference sequence). V was pared by 3 bases and J by 7 bases, with 17 bases of the junction left unmatched. This CDR3 region has 19 residues. Written as DNA, the CDR3 is TGTGCCAGCAGCTCCCGGGACAGGGGGCCGACCATCCCGTGGAATGAGCAGTTCTTC. Amino acids: CASSSRDRGPTIPWNEQFF.

In regard to this clonotype: A much larger clone lies a single base off, so this may be a read error. The chain uses TRBV12-3 or TRBV12-4 and TRBJ2-2; possible D gene TRBD2, 6 bases. The CDR3 is 17 residues long. CDR3 coding DNA: TGTGCCAGCAGTTTGGAGGACGGGAGCTCGGGCACCGGGGGGCTGTTTTTT. This sequence encodes CASSLEDGSSGTGGLFF.

This clonotype turned up a few times. The chain combines TRBV6-2 or TRBV6-3 with TRBJ2-3; 7 bases line up with TRBD1. CDR3 size: 14 residues. Germline values: CDR1 MNHEY, CDR2 SVGEGT. V lost 6 bases to trimming and J lost 5 bases; unmatched junction nucleotides: 8. The CDR3 spells CASRILQGEDTQYF. The CDR3 DNA follows: TGTGCCAGCAGGATATTGCAGGGGGAAGATACGCAGTATTTT.